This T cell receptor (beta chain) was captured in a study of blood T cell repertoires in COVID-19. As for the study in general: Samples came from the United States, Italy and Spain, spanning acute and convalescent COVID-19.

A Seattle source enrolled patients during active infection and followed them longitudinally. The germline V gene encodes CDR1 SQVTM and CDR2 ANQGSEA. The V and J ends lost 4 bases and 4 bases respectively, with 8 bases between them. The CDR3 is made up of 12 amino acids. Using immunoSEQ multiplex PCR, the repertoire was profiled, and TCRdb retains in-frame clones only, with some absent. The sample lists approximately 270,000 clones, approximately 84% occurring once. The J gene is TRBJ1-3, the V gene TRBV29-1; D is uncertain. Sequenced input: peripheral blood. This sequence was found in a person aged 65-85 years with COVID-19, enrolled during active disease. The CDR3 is CSVVSIGNTIYF. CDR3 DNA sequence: TGCAGCGTTGTGTCTATCGGAAACACCATATATTTT.